The 7 T cell receptor delta chains given below trace back to one sample, sequenced in a study of Vδ1+ human thymocytes. Study findings and constraints: Highly polyclonal TRG and TRD repertoires with Gaussian CDR3 length distributions appeared in thymus.

The template was reverse-transcribed extracted RNA. Pooled V-gene forward primers with one constant-region reverse primer generated the CDR3 amplicons by multiplex PCR. TCRdb ran CATT on the multiplex PCR reads. The table has 70,000 or so delta-chain clones, around 35% seen once. Their specific antigens are unknown. Specimen: Vdelta1+ gamma-delta thymocytes from the thymus. Subset given: FACS-sorted CD3+ TCRalphabeta- TCRVdelta1+ TCRVdelta2- thymocytes. These receptors were obtained from a boy younger than two who had congenital heart surgery.

This clone appeared many times. Other DNA sequences from this sample encode an identical CDR3 as well. The chain carries TRDV2 and TRDJ1, with TRDD3 identical over 8 bases. Germline-derived CDR1 and CDR2 are GEAIGNYY and EKD. The CDR3 totals 17 residues. The trim removed 0 bases at V and 0 bases at J, leaving 8 bases unmatched. Written as DNA, the CDR3 is TGTGCCTGTGACACCGTGGCTGGGGGAGCATACACCGATAAACTCATCTTT. Translated, it gives CACDTVAGGAYTDKLIF.

This clone was counted a few times. The chain uses TRDV1 and TRDJ1, with D perhaps matching TRDD3 (5 bases). Germline lookup yields CDR1 TSWWSYY and CDR2 QGS. Trimming took off 0 bases at V and 0 bases at J, with 14 bases between the two ends. The CDR3 extends over 17 amino acids. CDR3 sequence: CALGELPKVLDTDKLIF. DNA of the CDR3: TGTGCTCTTGGGGAACTCCCAAAAGTACTGGACACCGATAAACTCATCTTT.

The chain carries TRDV2 and TRDJ3; D is perhaps TRDD3 (6 bases). V lost 4 bases, J lost 0 bases, and 21 bases lay in between. Germline CDR1 and CDR2: GEAIGNYY and EKD. The CDR3 sequence is 20 residues long. The CDR3 region is CACDRWVGASSSWDTRQMFF. The CDR3 nucleotides read TGTGCCTGTGATAGGTGGGTGGGGGCTTCCAGCTCCTGGGACACCCGACAGATGTTTTTC.

The chain carries TRDV1 and TRDJ1; the D gene is possibly TRDD3 (10 bases). This CDR3 has 22 amino acids. Germline CDR1 is TSWWSYY and CDR2 is QGS. V lost 2 bases, J lost 0 bases, and 31 bases lay in between. This CDR3 is CALGEGGLPTLTGGFYTDKLIF. The DNA of the CDR3 is TGTGCTCTTGGGGAAGGGGGCCTTCCTACCCTGACTGGGGGATTTTACACCGATAAACTCATCTTT.

The chain joins TRDV1 to TRDJ1; D may correspond to TRDD2 or TRDD3 (5 bases each). Trimming pared 9 bases from V and 7 bases from J, leaving 51 bases between. This CDR3 contains 24 residues. Germline-derived CDR1 and CDR2 are TSWWSYY and QGS. In DNA, the CDR3 is TGTGCTCTCAGGCCCTACCAACGTACAGTTCCCAGATCAAGTACTGTGGGATCTTCAGGTAAACTCATCTTT. It encodes CALRPYQRTVPRSSTVGSSGKLIF.

This clone has more than one count but fewer than ten. This rearrangement joins TRDV1 to TRDJ1; TRDD3 might be the D (6 bases). The germline V gene has CDR1 TSWWSYY and CDR2 QGS. The CDR3 has 22 residues. V was shortened by 2 bases and J by 1 base, with 32 bases between the two germline ends. CDR3 sequence reads: CALGENVLLDTRRRTSTDKLIF. CDR3 DNA: TGTGCTCTTGGGGAAAACGTCCTCCTCGATACGCGGAGGAGGACCTCCACCGATAAACTCATCTTT.

This clone was observed a few times. The chain links TRDV1 to TRDJ1, with TRDD3 identical over 11 bases. The germline gives CDR1 TSWWSYY, CDR2 QGS. The V gene end was trimmed by 1 base and the J gene end by 0 bases; junction bases not matched to a gene: 22. CDR3 length: 23 residues. This chain's CDR3 is CALGERRPPRPGWGIRNTDKLIF. The DNA for the CDR3 is TGTGCTCTTGGGGAACGTCGTCCCCCCAGACCGGGGTGGGGGATACGGAACACCGATAAACTCATCTTT.